What follows is one T cell receptor beta chain and its context. Its antigen is as yet unknown. The CDR3 spans 15 residues. Germline-derived CDR1 and CDR2 are PRHDT and FYEKMQ (reference sequence). V dropped 3 bases and J dropped 1; count of bases not matched to a gene: 3. Generated by immunoSEQ multiplex PCR, the TCRdb table keeps only in-frame clones and is missing some. Of 90,000 to 150,000 clones detected, approximately 95% appear once; the ten largest clones hold 2.5% to 3.5%. This entry belongs to a study of graft-versus-host responses after intestinal transplantation. Findings and caveats of the study: Levels of circulating GvH clones at their peak were associated with early post-transplant HvG declines.

This chain joins TRBV13 and TRBJ1-1; 9 bases line up with TRBD1. The starting material was unstimulated CD8+ T cells sorted from spleen or lymph node cells, obtained before intestinal transplant. This TCR was recovered from a human donor who received an intestinal transplant. The CDR3 DNA follows: TGTGCCAGCAGCTTTAGGGGACAGGGGAACACTGAAGCTTTCTTT. It is translated as CASSFRGQGNTEAFF.